The 19 T cell receptor beta chains below were found in one sample sequenced in a study of spatial heterogeneity in lung cancer. Time point meaning: sample taken at primary tumor resection. MiXCR, run by TCRdb on the 5' RACE reads, gives a single entry per CDR3 protein. The sample shows 60,000 to 75,000 distinct CDR3 sequences, under 7.5% of them seen only once. The material was PBMCs, obtained at surgery. The receptors stem from a female donor with early-stage non-small cell lung cancer.

This clonotype was recorded a few times. The chain recombines TRBV12-2 with TRBJ2-1; the table's TRBD2 call for D was not verified on the DNA. TRBV12-2 is tagged as a pseudogene. This CDR3 comprises 18 residues. The CDR3 DNA follows: TGTGCAAGTCGCTTAGACCATACCAGGACTAGCGTCAACAATGAGCAGTTCTTC. It codes for CASRLDHTRTSVNNEQFF.

This clonotype was counted ten times or more. V and J are TRBV20-1 and TRBJ1-2; TRBD1 matches at 12 bases. Germline V CDR1 and CDR2: DFQATT, SNEGSKA (reference sequence). The trim removed 3 bases at V and 8 bases at J, leaving 7 bases unmatched. CDR3 length: 14 amino acids. The CDR3 sequence: CSARPGQGANGYTF. CDR3 nucleotides: TGCAGTGCTAGGCCGGGACAGGGGGCGAACGGCTACACCTTC.

This clonotype was found many times. The chain couples TRBV6-1 to TRBJ2-3; TRBD2 aligns across 9 bases. Germline CDR1 reads MNHNS; CDR2 reads SASEGT. The CDR3 is 17 amino acids. The J segment lost 5 bases and the V segment lost 0 bases, leaving 9 bases of the junction unmatched. DNA of the CDR3: TGTGCCAGCAGTGAAGCGCCGCGGGGGGGCTTGCAAGATACGCAGTATTTT. It is translated as CASSEAPRGGLQDTQYF.

The rearrangement links TRBV20-1 to TRBJ2-3; maybe TRBD2 (6 bases). The germline V gene encodes CDR1 DFQATT and CDR2 SNEGSKA (reference sequence). CDR3 length: 13 amino acids. The germline V and J ends were trimmed by 0 bases and 4 bases, with 8 bases remaining between them. The CDR3 region is CSARDRLADTQYF. The CDR3 DNA sequence: TGCAGTGCTAGAGATCGACTAGCAGATACGCAGTATTTT.

This clonotype has a count of ten or more. The chain joins TRBV20-1 to TRBJ2-2; D is unresolved. In germline, CDR1 is DFQATT, CDR2 SNEGSKA (reference sequence). V was cut by 0 bases and J by 5 bases, with 7 bases left in between. This CDR3 spans 13 amino acids. The CDR3 DNA is TGCAGTGCTAGAGATTTGGGTACCGGGGAGCTGTTTTTT. Protein sequence: CSARDLGTGELFF.

V is TRBV27 and J is TRBJ2-7; possibly TRBD1 for D (6 bases). Germline lookup yields CDR1 MNHEY and CDR2 SMNVEV (reference sequence). CDR3 length: 16 amino acids. V was pared by 8 bases and J by 0 bases, with 20 bases between. The CDR3, as DNA: TGTGCCAGCCCCATCCCACCCCGGACAGACTCCTACGAGCAGTACTTC. Its protein product is CASPIPPRTDSYEQYF.

Many counts were recorded for this clonotype. The CDR3 DNA reads as TGTGCCAGCAGCTTAGCGGCTGATACGCAGTATTTT. It encodes CASSLAADTQYF. This chain joins TRBV7-8 and TRBJ2-3; D not resolved. This CDR3 comprises 12 residues. Trimming removed 0 bases at V and 6 bases at J, with 4 bases between. The germline CDR1 and CDR2 sequences are SGHVS and FQNEAQ.

This clonotype was counted at least ten times. The chain is built from TRBV7-2 and TRBJ2-1; 8 positions match TRBD2. There are 14 residues in the CDR3. Germline lookup yields CDR1 SGHTA and CDR2 FQGNSA. The trim removed 1 base at V and 5 bases at J, leaving 1 base unmatched. In nucleotides, the CDR3 is TGTGCCAGCAGCTTAGGAGCGGGGGACAATGAGCAGTTCTTC. Its translation is CASSLGAGDNEQFF.

In this sample, this clonotype turned up a few times. The V and J genes are TRBV10-3 and TRBJ1-2; D gene unclear. There are 16 residues in the CDR3. Germline CDR1 reads ENHRY; CDR2 reads SYGVKD. Trimming cost V 2 bases and J 5 bases, with 18 bases left between them. DNA for the CDR3: TGTGCCATCAGTGAGGAGGGTCCAGTGACCCCATATGGCTACACCTTC. Its translation: CAISEEGPVTPYGYTF.

The chain couples TRBV3-1 to TRBJ1-1; D gene uncertain. The germline gives CDR1 LGHDT, CDR2 YNNKEL (reference sequence). The CDR3 consists of 14 residues. The CDR3 spells CACSKGIPSGEAFF. The DNA of the CDR3 is TGTGCTTGCAGCAAAGGTATCCCCTCGGGTGAAGCTTTCTTT.

This clonotype was recorded at least ten times. The chain recombines TRBV6-5 with TRBJ2-7; a possible D gene is TRBD1 (6 bases). Germline lookup yields CDR1 MNHEY and CDR2 SVGAGI. Trimming left V 4 bases short and J 2 bases short, with 15 bases between. The CDR3 has 15 residues. The CDR3 spells CASSSPGARPYEQYF. The CDR3 bases are TGTGCCAGCAGTTCCCCAGGGGCTCGACCCTACGAGCAGTACTTC.

This clonotype was counted many times. The chain links TRBV10-3 to TRBJ2-1; 10 bases align to TRBD2. CDR1 ENHRY and CDR2 SYGVKD come from the germline V gene. This CDR3 is 15 amino acids long. J gave up 5 bases and V 2 bases, and 3 bases lay outside the gene matches. CDR3 sequence: CAISEGTSENNEQFF. The CDR3, as DNA: TGTGCCATCAGTGAGGGGACTAGCGAGAACAATGAGCAGTTCTTC.

V is TRBV12-5 and J is TRBJ1-1; D gene ambiguous. The CDR3 covers 13 residues. Trimming left V 1 base short and J 6 bases short, with 9 bases between. The germline CDR1 and CDR2 sequences are LGHNT and FRNRAP. CDR3 amino acids: CASGLDSYSEAFF. In nucleotides, the CDR3 is TGTGCTAGTGGTTTGGACAGTTACTCTGAAGCTTTCTTT. The full variable domain, completed using reference TRBV12-5 and TRBJ1-1, is DARVTQTPRHKVTEMGQEVTMRCQPILGHNTVFWYRQTMMQGLELLAYFRNRAPLDDSGMPKDRFSAEMPDATLATLKIQPSEPRDSAVYFCASGLDSYSEAFFGQGTRLTVV.

This clonotype was seen many times. The chain links TRBV2 to TRBJ1-1; D remains ambiguous. Germline loops: CDR1 SNHLY, CDR2 FYNNEI. V lost 1 base and J lost 4, with 13 bases in between. The CDR3 is made up of 15 amino acids. This CDR3 reads CASSEGRGSGTEAFF. The DNA of the CDR3 is TGTGCCAGCAGTGAAGGTAGAGGGTCTGGCACTGAAGCTTTCTTT. Full variable domain (remainder filled in from reference TRBV2 and TRBJ1-1): EPEVTQTPSHQVTQMGQEVILRCVPISNHLYFYWYRQILGQKVEFLVSFYNNEISEKSEIFDDQFSVERPDGSNFTLKIRSTKLEDSAMYFCASSEGRGSGTEAFFGQGTRLTVV.

J is TRBJ2-7 and V is TRBV28; 9 bases are shared with TRBD1. V was pared by 6 bases and J by 4 bases, with 4 bases of the junction left unmatched. The CDR3 totals 13 residues. Germline loops: CDR1 MDHEN, CDR2 SYDVKM. The chain's CDR3 is CASRDRGSYEQYF. The CDR3 DNA reads TGTGCCAGCAGGGACAGGGGTTCTTACGAGCAGTACTTC.

This rearrangement joins TRBV12-3 or TRBV12-4 to TRBJ1-2, with D tentatively TRBD1 (5 bases). The CDR3 is made up of 14 amino acids. V dropped 5 bases and J dropped 2 bases, with 12 bases sitting between them. CDR3 in amino acids: CASSVAGPNYGYTF. The CDR3 bases are TGTGCCAGCAGTGTCGCGGGGCCAAACTATGGCTACACCTTC.

This clonotype was seen many times. The J gene is TRBJ2-2, the V gene TRBV6-5; D possibly matches TRBD1 or TRBD2 (5 bases each). The CDR3 extends over 15 amino acids. Germline CDR1 and CDR2: MNHEY and SVGAGI. V was pared by 0 bases and J by 6 bases, with 11 bases between. CDR3 nucleotide sequence: TGTGCCAGCAGTTACTCGACGAGGGGTGCCGGGGAGCTGTTTTTT. Its translation is CASSYSTRGAGELFF.

This clonotype was observed at least ten times. This rearrangement joins TRBV9 to TRBJ1-4; weak D call: TRBD1 (6 bases). CDR3 length equals 15 residues. Germline CDR1 reads SGDLS; CDR2 reads YYNGEE. V shed 0 bases and J shed 7 bases, with 13 bases lying between them. Written as DNA, the CDR3 is TGTGCCAGCAGCGTAGGGGGGCGGTCTGGTGAAAAACTGTTTTTT. Encoded protein: CASSVGGRSGEKLFF.

This clonotype was detected ten times or more. The chain employs TRBV5-1 and TRBJ2-1, with a possible D match to TRBD1 (5 bases). This CDR3 comprises 15 residues. The V end lost 3 bases, the J end lost 3 bases, and 13 bases lay between the germline ends. CDR1 SGHRS and CDR2 YFSETQ come from the germline V gene. CDR3 amino acids: CASSWGGTDYNEQFF. CDR3 DNA: TGCGCCAGCAGCTGGGGCGGAACTGACTACAATGAGCAGTTCTTC.